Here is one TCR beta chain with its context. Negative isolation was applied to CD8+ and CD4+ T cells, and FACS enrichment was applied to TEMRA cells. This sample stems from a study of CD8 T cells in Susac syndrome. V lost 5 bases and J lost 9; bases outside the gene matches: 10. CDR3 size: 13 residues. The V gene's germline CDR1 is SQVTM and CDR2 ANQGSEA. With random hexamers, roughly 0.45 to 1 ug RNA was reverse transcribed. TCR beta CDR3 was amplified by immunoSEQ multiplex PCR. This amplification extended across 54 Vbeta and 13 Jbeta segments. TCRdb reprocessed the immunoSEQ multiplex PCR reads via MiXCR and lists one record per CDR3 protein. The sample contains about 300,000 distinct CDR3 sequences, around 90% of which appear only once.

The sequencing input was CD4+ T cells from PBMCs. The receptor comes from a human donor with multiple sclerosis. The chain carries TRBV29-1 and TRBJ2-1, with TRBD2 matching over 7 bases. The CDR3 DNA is TGCAGCGTTATACTAACTAGCGCCTTTGAGCAGTTCTTC. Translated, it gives CSVILTSAFEQFF.